Following are 29 T cell receptor beta chains from one sample sequenced in a study of T cells in Graves' hyperthyroidism and ophthalmopathy. Researchers amplified the TCR beta CDR3 regions from RNA transcripts. In the first-round RT-PCR of the TCR CDR3, the HTBI primer set was used. Each CDR3 protein gets one entry after TCRdb re-called the multiplex PCR reads with MiXCR. The table lists hundreds of thousands of distinct CDR3 sequences, around a sixth of them singletons, with almost 8% in the top ten. Sequencing used blood. The receptors here all came from a woman between 18 and 29 years old with Graves' hyperthyroidism.

The chain joins TRBV20-1 to TRBJ2-5; the D is unclear. The CDR3 runs to 11 residues. Trimming shortened V by 6 bases and J by 2 bases, and 7 bases separated the two germline ends. Germline lookup yields CDR1 DFQATT and CDR2 SNEGSKA (reference sequence). The CDR3 loop is CSAELQETQYF. The CDR3 DNA reads as TGCAGTGCAGAACTACAAGAGACCCAGTACTTC.

A few counts support this clonotype. The CDR3 loop is CASSSRPGTLQETQYF. CDR3 nucleotides: TGCGCCAGCAGCTCACGCCCCGGGACACTCCAAGAGACCCAGTACTTC. This chain uses TRBV5-1 with TRBJ2-5; a possible D gene is TRBD1 (6 bases). V shed 3 bases and J shed 1 base, with 16 bases lying between them. There are 16 residues in the CDR3. Germline V gives CDR1 SGHRS, CDR2 YFSETQ.

Many counts were recorded for this clonotype. The V and J genes are TRBV7-2 and TRBJ2-1, with TRBD1 matching over 8 bases. The CDR3 is 16 amino acids. CDR1 and CDR2 from the germline V gene are SGHTA and FQGNSA. With 0 bases clipped from V and 7 bases from J, the junction kept 8 bases outside the gene matches. Here the CDR3 DNA reads TGTGCCAGCAGCTTAGCGAGTCAGGGGGCGCGAAATGAGCAGTTCTTC. Translated: CASSLASQGARNEQFF.

V usage is TRBV6-1 and J usage is TRBJ1-5; D gene ambiguous. The CDR3 covers 14 residues. Between the trimmed V and J ends, which lost 4 bases and 7 bases, there was a span of 14 bases. Germline V gene sequence: CDR1 MNHNS, CDR2 SASEGT. The CDR3 DNA follows: TGTGCCAGCAGTGGGGAATCAACCGGCCAGCCCCAGCATTTT. Its protein product is CASSGESTGQPQHF.

This clonotype was recorded many times. The rearrangement joins TRBV6-1 to TRBJ1-5, with a possible D match to TRBD1 (6 bases). In germline, CDR1 is MNHNS, CDR2 SASEGT. Trimming left V 4 bases short and J 2 bases short, with 12 bases between. The CDR3 contains 15 residues. The CDR3 loop reads CASSVGQGRNQPQHF. CDR3 sequence (DNA): TGTGCCAGCAGTGTAGGTCAGGGGCGCAATCAGCCCCAGCATTTT.

This clonotype has a count of ten or more. The chain has TRBV30 and TRBJ1-4; 8 bases align to TRBD1. CDR3 size: 11 residues. CDR1 and CDR2 (germline): GTSNPN, SVGIG (reference sequence). Trimming removed 5 bases from V and 8 bases from J; junction bases left unmatched: 1. The CDR3 sequence is CAWRTGEKLFF. The CDR3 DNA reads as TGTGCCTGGCGGACAGGGGAAAAACTGTTTTTT. The full variable domain, its missing parts supplied by reference TRBV30 and TRBJ1-4, is SQTIHQWPATLVQPVGSPLSLECTVEGTSNPNLYWYRQAAGRGLQLLFYSVGIGQISSEVPQNLSASRPQDRQFILSSKKLLLSDSGFYLCAWRTGEKLFFGSGTQLSVL.

Of note for this clonotype: A much larger clone lies one base from this, so it may be a read error. The chain carries TRBV5-1 and TRBJ1-6; no clear D gene. The ends were cut back, 0 bases at V and 7 bases at J, with 5 bases in the middle. Germline CDR1 and CDR2: SGHRS and YFSETQ. There are 13 residues in the CDR3. The CDR3 protein is CASSLDENSPLHF. CDR3 nucleotide sequence: TGCGCCAGCAGCTTGGATGAGAATTCACCCCTCCACTTT.

This clonotype came up a few times. The J gene is TRBJ2-2, the V gene TRBV6-1; weak D call: TRBD1 (6 bases). The CDR3 contains 16 residues. Germline CDR1 MNHNS, CDR2 SASEGT. V was pared by 1 base and J by 2 bases, with 11 bases between. CDR3 DNA: TGTGCCAGCAGTGAAGTTGTGGGACATAACACCGGGGAGCTGTTTTTT. This sequence encodes CASSEVVGHNTGELFF.

V gene TRBV30 combines with J gene TRBJ2-2; D ambiguous. The V gene lost 8 bases and the J gene lost 0 bases, with 13 bases spanning the gap. Germline assignment: CDR1 GTSNPN and CDR2 SVGIG (reference sequence). The CDR3 sequence is 14 residues long. CDR3 region: CAHGRSANTGELFF. Here the CDR3 DNA reads TGTGCCCACGGACGGTCGGCGAACACCGGGGAGCTGTTTTTT.

The chain couples TRBV29-1 to TRBJ1-3; 7 bases align to TRBD1. Germline CDR1 and CDR2: SQVTM and ANQGSEA. The CDR3 extends over 14 amino acids. V was pared by 4 bases and J by 5 bases, with 8 bases of the junction left unmatched. Written as DNA, the CDR3 is TGCAGCGTTGGCGGGGACAGAGATCGAAACACCATATATTTT. This sequence encodes CSVGGDRDRNTIYF.

There are many counts of this clonotype. The chain uses TRBV24-1 and TRBJ1-1; TRBD1 matches 7 bases. The length of the CDR3 is 15 residues. J lost 5 bases, V lost 5 bases, and 10 bases had no gene match. Germline loops: CDR1 KGHDR, CDR2 SFDVKD. CDR3 DNA sequence: TGTGCCACCAGTGGTGATGCGACAGGGAGAACTGAAGCTTTCTTT. It is translated as CATSGDATGRTEAFF.

This clonotype has ten or more counts. V is TRBV12-3 or TRBV12-4 and J is TRBJ1-2; D is possibly TRBD1 (6 bases). Trimming removed 4 bases from V and 8 bases from J, with 17 bases in between. This CDR3 has 14 residues. CDR3 sequence (DNA): TGTGCCAGCAGTTGGGGCCGGGGGCGGCGCGGCTACACCTTC. Translation gives CASSWGRGRRGYTF.

The chain employs TRBV6-1 and TRBJ1-2; D is undetermined. Germline CDR1 is MNHNS and CDR2 is SASEGT. The CDR3 has 13 amino acids. The V gene lost 6 bases and the J gene lost 5 bases, with 13 bases spanning the gap. In DNA form, the CDR3 reads TGTGCCAGCAGAGCCGGGATCCTATATGGCTACACCTTC. This translates into CASRAGILYGYTF.

This clonotype was picked up many times. This sequence joins TRBV20-1 and TRBJ1-5, with unresolved D. Trimming cost V 3 bases and J 4 bases, with 16 bases left between them. Germline CDR1 is DFQATT and CDR2 is SNEGSKA (reference sequence). This CDR3 comprises 15 residues. The CDR3 nucleotides are TGCAGTGCTAGTGGCAGGACGGCGCAAAATCAGCCCCAGCATTTT. Translated: CSASGRTAQNQPQHF.

This clonotype was detected many times. The J gene is TRBJ2-1, the V gene TRBV20-1, with D possibly TRBD2 on 6 matching bases. Germline V gene data show CDR1 as DFQATT and CDR2 as SNEGSKA (reference sequence). Deletions cut 5 bases from V and 0 bases from J, with 11 bases between. The CDR3 is 14 residues long. CDR3 residues: CSAEDGSSYNEQFF. The CDR3 bases are TGCAGTGCTGAAGACGGGAGCTCCTACAATGAGCAGTTCTTC.

This chain uses TRBV19 with TRBJ2-7; TRBD2 agrees at 13 bases. The CDR3 extends over 14 amino acids. Germline CDR1 reads LNHDA; CDR2 reads SQIVND (reference sequence). J gave up 6 bases and V 6 bases, and 5 bases lay outside the gene matches. CDR3 nucleotide sequence: TGTGCCAGTAGCAGAACTAGCGGGAGGGCCGAGCAGTACTTC. It yields the protein CASSRTSGRAEQYF.

V and J are TRBV19 and TRBJ2-1; tentative D call: TRBD2 (6 bases). CDR1 and CDR2 from the germline V gene are LNHDA and SQIVND (reference sequence). The V gene lost 5 bases and the J gene lost 3 bases, with 17 bases spanning the gap. The CDR3 consists of 16 residues. The CDR3 DNA sequence: TGTGCCAGTAGTTCACCCGGGACTGGATTCTACAATGAGCAGTTCTTC. It codes for CASSSPGTGFYNEQFF. Full variable domain (missing parts from reference TRBV19 and TRBJ2-1): DGGITQSPKYLFRKEGQNVTLSCEQNLNHDAMYWYRQDPGQGLRLIYYSQIVNDFQKGDIAEGYSVSREKKESFPLTVTSAQKNPTAFYLCASSSPGTGFYNEQFFGPGTRLTVL.

This clonotype was observed a few times. CDR3: CASIRTGAKNIQYF. CDR3 bases: TGTGCCAGCATCCGGACGGGGGCCAAAAACATTCAGTACTTC. The V and J genes are TRBV6-1 and TRBJ2-4; the D gene is possibly TRBD2 (5 bases). Germline V gene data show CDR1 as MNHNS and CDR2 as SASEGT. With 7 bases removed from V and 1 base from J, the gap between germline ends came to 11 bases. CDR3 length equals 14 residues.

This clonotype was counted a few times. The chain is built from TRBV6-1 and TRBJ1-5; D uncertain. CDR1 is MNHNS and CDR2 is SASEGT in the germline V gene. The germline V and J ends were trimmed by 6 bases and 4 bases, with 10 bases remaining between them. CDR3 length: 13 residues. The CDR3, as DNA: TGTGCCAGCAGGATAACCAAGAATCAGCCCCAGCATTTT. Translated, it gives CASRITKNQPQHF.

The sample holds many counts of this clonotype. The chain is built from TRBV19 and TRBJ1-5; D remains ambiguous. CDR3 length: 11 residues. V shed 6 bases and J shed 6 bases, with 6 bases lying between them. Germline loops: CDR1 LNHDA, CDR2 SQIVND (reference sequence). The CDR3 region has the DNA TGTGCCAGTAGAAGCGGTCAGCCCCAGCATTTT. Protein product: CASRSGQPQHF. Looking up the rest from reference TRBV19 and TRBJ1-5 gives the full variable domain: DGGITQSPKYLFRKEGQNVTLSCEQNLNHDAMYWYRQDPGQGLRLIYYSQIVNDFQKGDIAEGYSVSREKKESFPLTVTSAQKNPTAFYLCASRSGQPQHFGDGTRLSIL.

This clonotype was seen many times. The rearrangement joins TRBV7-2 to TRBJ2-1, with 7 bases fitting TRBD2. The CDR3 consists of 15 residues. V gave up 5 bases and J gave up 5 bases; unmatched junction bases: 9. Germline V gene data show CDR1 as SGHTA and CDR2 as FQGNSA. The chain's CDR3 is CASSPGEGFHNEQFF. The DNA of the CDR3 is TGTGCCAGCAGCCCGGGGGAGGGGTTCCACAATGAGCAGTTCTTC.

This clonotype was recorded many times. This chain uses TRBV3-1 with TRBJ2-5; D assignment may be TRBD1 or TRBD2 (5 bases each). There are 15 residues in the CDR3. V was pared by 5 bases and J by 7 bases, with 20 bases between. CDR1 is LGHDT, CDR2 YNNKEL, per germline (reference sequence). CDR3 loop: CASSETGTLLGTQYF. The CDR3 nucleotides read TGTGCCAGCAGCGAGACTGGGACGCTGCTCGGGACCCAGTACTTC.

This clonotype was counted only a few times. This chain joins TRBV12-3 or TRBV12-4 and TRBJ2-2; D is unclear. Trimming cost V 0 bases and J 4 bases, with 6 bases left between them. The CDR3 has 14 amino acids. CDR3: CASSLASPTGELFF. The CDR3 DNA reads as TGTGCCAGCAGTTTAGCGTCACCCACCGGGGAGCTGTTTTTT.

This clonotype appeared once. The V and J genes are TRBV5-1 and TRBJ2-1; D is perhaps TRBD2 (5 bases). Germline values: CDR1 SGHRS, CDR2 YFSETQ. The V gene lost 0 bases and the J gene lost 3 bases, with 13 bases spanning the gap. There are 16 residues in the CDR3. This chain's CDR3 is CASSLGLGSVYNEQFF. The CDR3 DNA follows: TGCGCCAGCAGCTTGGGTCTGGGGAGTGTCTACAATGAGCAGTTCTTC.

This clonotype was detected ten times or more. This chain uses TRBV5-6 with TRBJ1-3; D is unclear. Looked up from germline, CDR1 is SGHDT and CDR2 is YYEEEE. The CDR3 length is 18 residues. V lost 4 bases, J lost 1 base, and 21 bases lay in between. This chain's CDR3 is CASSRGGPTVSSGNTIYF. The CDR3, as DNA: TGTGCCAGCAGCCGCGGAGGGCCAACGGTTTCTTCTGGAAACACCATATATTTT.

In its sample, this clonotype was seen many times. The rearrangement uses TRBV20-1 and TRBJ2-1; 14 nucleotides agree with TRBD2. CDR1 and CDR2 from the germline V gene are DFQATT and SNEGSKA (reference sequence). The CDR3 is made up of 16 amino acids. V lost 6 bases, J lost 6 bases, and 10 bases stayed unmatched. This CDR3 is CSAEVVGLAGVNEQFF. In nucleotides, the CDR3 is TGCAGTGCCGAAGTGGTGGGACTAGCGGGAGTCAATGAGCAGTTCTTC.

The V call is TRBV7-2, the J call TRBJ1-2, with D unresolved. V lost 5 bases and J lost 0, with 10 bases in between. Germline CDR1 and CDR2: SGHTA and FQGNSA. This CDR3 contains 14 residues. CDR3 sequence reads: CASSLTKANYGYTF. CDR3 DNA: TGTGCCAGCAGCCTCACGAAGGCTAACTATGGCTACACCTTC.

This clonotype was counted ten times or more. The rearrangement joins TRBV19 to TRBJ1-1; 10 nucleotides match TRBD1. The CDR3 has 14 residues. Germline values: CDR1 LNHDA, CDR2 SQIVND (reference sequence). J lost 4 bases, V lost 3 bases, and 2 bases had no gene match. The CDR3 bases are TGTGCCAGTAGTATGAGACAGGGGGCCACTGAAGCTTTCTTT. Residues: CASSMRQGATEAFF.

A few counts support this clonotype. This chain uses TRBV10-3 with TRBJ2-5; 10 bases are a match to TRBD1. Per germline, CDR1 ENHRY and CDR2 SYGVKD. This CDR3 region has 13 residues. V lost 10 bases and J lost 5; bases outside the gene matches: 7. This CDR3 reads CANRGTGEETQYF. The CDR3 coding sequence is TGTGCCAACAGGGGGACAGGGGAGGAGACCCAGTACTTC.